The clone carrying this TCR beta chain was counted ten times or more. The antigen remains undetermined. This sample was taken from a study of CD8+CD57+ T cells in acquired aplastic anemia. General study findings and limits: The study identified roughly 29 CD8+ CDR3 sequences shared by patients and controls.

Using genomic DNA as the template, TCR beta VDJ and CDR3 profiling was carried out. TCRdb called the reads again in MiXCR, with one record for every CDR3 protein. The sample holds 190,000 or so distinct CDR3 sequences, roughly half seen once. The sequenced patients had an expansion of CD8+CD57+ cells seen by flow cytometry. Every patient had severe acquired aplastic anemia. The specimen was sorted CD4+, CD8+, or CD8+CD57+ T cells (not recorded which) from PBMCs. The source is a human donor with aplastic anemia.

The CDR3 is CSAGLSGVGGYTF. As DNA, the CDR3 is TGCAGTGCTGGCCTTTCAGGGGTGGGGGGCTACACCTTC. This chain uses TRBV20-1 with TRBJ1-2, with D perhaps TRBD1 (6 bases). Germline V gene sequence: CDR1 DFQATT, CDR2 SNEGSKA (reference sequence). Trimming stripped 5 bases from V and 8 bases from J, with 18 bases between. The CDR3 loop spans 13 amino acids.